The source of this T cell receptor beta chain is a study of beta chain features in type 1 diabetes. Study as a whole: Examination covered fewer than 110 million sorted cells spanning all samples.

As every portion of the isolated RNA was reverse transcribed, the sequencing read expressed TCRB transcripts. Generated by immunoSEQ multiplex PCR, the TCRdb table keeps only in-frame clones and is missing some. This table holds around 140,000 clones, 10% to 15% found once. Overall study results and limits: TCRB CDR3s were moderately but significantly shorter in Type 1 diabetes patients in all four CD4+ subsets. Whatever favoring of shorter templates PCR might show would apply equally to patients and controls. There were fewer insertions and more deletions at the VDJ junctions of type 1 diabetes patients.

The CDR3 totals 15 residues. The V end lost 7 bases, the J end lost 0 bases, and 16 bases lay between the germline ends. CDR1 is MRHNA and CDR2 is SNTAGT in the germline V gene. Concerning this clone: Its antigen is currently unknown.

This TCR derives from a man aged 18 to 29 with type 1 diabetes. Sample: central memory CD4+ T cells from blood. V is TRBV6-4 and J is TRBJ2-7; weak D call: TRBD2 (6 bases). The CDR3 spells CASKKNVRGSYEQYF. The DNA for the CDR3 is TGTGCCAGCAAGAAAAACGTGCGGGGCTCCTACGAGCAGTACTTC.